The clone carrying this T cell receptor beta chain was counted a single time. As processed by the authors: The assay estimated nucleated cells by amplifying reference gene primers. The protocol was immunoSEQ multiplex PCR, while the TCRdb copy is restricted to in-frame clones and leaves out a portion. The V and J calls and clone size come from that table; D and trimming were worked out from the DNA. The table has roughly 300,000 clones, about 93% seen once. Germline V gene data show CDR1 as SGDLS and CDR2 as YYNGEE. This CDR3 has 15 residues. The trim removed 4 bases at V and 4 bases at J, leaving 8 bases unmatched. These data originate in a study of blood T cell repertoires in COVID-19. Across the study: Collection of acute and convalescent COVID-19 samples took place in the United States, Italy and Spain.

The chain uses TRBV9 and TRBJ2-1; 7 bases line up with TRBD1. Sample: peripheral blood. The TCR originated in a woman in her twenties or thirties with COVID-19, enrolled during active disease. The CDR3 bases are TGTGCCAGCAGCCCCCGGGACAGTCTATACAATGAGCAGTTCTTC. Translation gives CASSPRDSLYNEQFF.